The clone carrying this T cell receptor beta chain was recorded a few times. Library preparation (for TCRbeta) was performed with unique molecular identifiers. TCRdb re-analysed the PCR reads in MiXCR, keeping a single row per CDR3 protein. The repertoire holds around 370,000 distinct CDR3 sequences, with under 13% as singletons. The entry originates in a study of T-cell reconstitution after alpha-beta-depleted transplantation in children. The TCR sequence derives from a human donor who donated a stem cell graft to a child with acute lymphoblastic leukemia. The sample consisted of PBMCs from the stem cell graft donor, taken from the stem cell graft.

CDR3 coding DNA: TGTGCCAGCAGCCCCCGCAGGGGGGGGACTAACACCGGGGAGCTGTTTTTT. Translated, it gives CASSPRRGGTNTGELFF. The chain joins TRBV7-9 to TRBJ2-2, with D perhaps matching TRBD1 or TRBD2 (7 bases each). The CDR3 consists of 17 residues. Per the germline V gene, CDR1 is SEHNR and CDR2 is FQNEAQ (reference sequence). The ends were cut back, 5 bases at V and 2 bases at J, with 18 bases in the middle.